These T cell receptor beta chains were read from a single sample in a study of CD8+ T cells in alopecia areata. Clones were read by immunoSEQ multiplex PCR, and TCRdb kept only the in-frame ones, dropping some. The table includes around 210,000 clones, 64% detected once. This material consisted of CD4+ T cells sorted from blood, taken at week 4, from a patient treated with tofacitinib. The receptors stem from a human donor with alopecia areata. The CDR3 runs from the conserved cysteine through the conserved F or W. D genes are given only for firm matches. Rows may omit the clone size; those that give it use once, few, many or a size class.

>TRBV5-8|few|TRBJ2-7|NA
TGTGCCAGCAGCTTAGGGGCGGGGGCCGGCTACGAGCAGTACTTC
CASSLGAGAGYEQYF
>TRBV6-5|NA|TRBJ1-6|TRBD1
TGTGCCAGCGCAGGGGGCAATTCACCCCTCCACTTT
CASAGGNSPLHF
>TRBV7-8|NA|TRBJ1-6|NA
TGTGCCAGCAGCTTCCGCAATTCACCCCTCCACTTT
CASSFRNSPLHF
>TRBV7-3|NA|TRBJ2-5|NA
TGTGCCAGCAGCTTAGGACCCCTGGAGACCCAGTACTTC
CASSLGPLETQYF
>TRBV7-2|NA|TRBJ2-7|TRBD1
TGTGCCAGCGCCCGCCCCCCCGGGACAGGGGAGCAGCAGTACTTC
CASARPPGTGEQQYF
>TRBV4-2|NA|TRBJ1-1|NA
TGTGCCAGCAGCCAAGAGGCGAACACTGAAGCTTTCTTT
CASSQEANTEAFF
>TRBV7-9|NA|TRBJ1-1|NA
TGTGCCACCCTACGGGGGGGCACTGAAGCTTTCTTT
CATLRGGTEAFF
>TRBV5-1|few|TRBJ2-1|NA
TGCGCCAGCAGCTTGGAGGCTAGCGTAGGTGAGCAGTTCTTC
CASSLEASVGEQFF
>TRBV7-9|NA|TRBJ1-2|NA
TGTGCCAGCAGCTTAGCTGCCGGGGCGAACTATGGCTACACCTTC
CASSLAAGANYGYTF
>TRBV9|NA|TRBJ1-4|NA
TGTGCCAGCAGCCCAGGCAGGGGTGAAAAACTGTTTTTT
CASSPGRGEKLFF
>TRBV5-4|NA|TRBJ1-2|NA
TGTGCCAGCAACCTGCAGGGGAACTATGGCTACACCTTC
CASNLQGNYGYTF
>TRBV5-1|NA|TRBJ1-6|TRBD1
TGCGCCAGCAGCTCTGGGACAGCGCGCAGTTCACCCCTCCACTTT
CASSSGTARSSPLHF
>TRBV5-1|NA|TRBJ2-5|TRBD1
TGCGCCAGCTTCCATACAGGGGGGAGACAGACCCAGTACTTC
CASFHTGGRQTQYF
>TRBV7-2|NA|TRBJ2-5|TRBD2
TGTGCCAGCAGCTTAGCGCGAAGCGGGGGCCGGGGGACCCAGTACTTC
CASSLARSGGRGTQYF
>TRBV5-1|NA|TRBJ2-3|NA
TGCGCCAGCAGCTTGGCGGGACGGAGCACAGATACGCAGTATTTT
CASSLAGRSTDTQYF
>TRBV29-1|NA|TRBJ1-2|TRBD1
TGCAGCGCTTCACAGGGGTATGGCTACACCTTC
CSASQGYGYTF
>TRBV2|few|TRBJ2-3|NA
TGTGCCAGCAGTGAAATGAGCGATACGCAGTATTTT
CASSEMSDTQYF
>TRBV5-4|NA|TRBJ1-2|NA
TGTGCCAGCAGCTTGGGGGGTAATGGCTACACCTTC
CASSLGGNGYTF
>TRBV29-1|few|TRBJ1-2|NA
TGCAGCGTGGGGCCGGTCGGGTATGGCTACACCTTC
CSVGPVGYGYTF
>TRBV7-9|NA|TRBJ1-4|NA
TGTGCCAGCAGCCCCCGACGACAGGAAAAACTGTTTTTT
CASSPRRQEKLFF
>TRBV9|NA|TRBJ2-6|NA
TGTGCCAGCAGCGTACTGGGGGCTGGGGCCAACGTCCTGACTTTC
CASSVLGAGANVLTF
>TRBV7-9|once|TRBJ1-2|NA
TGTGCCAGCAGCCCCGGACGTGGAGAAGGTGGCTACACCTTC
CASSPGRGEGGYTF
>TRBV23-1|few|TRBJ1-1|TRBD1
TGCGCCAGCAGTCAATCTGGTGTAGGGGGCTGCACTGAAGCTTTCTTT
CASSQSGVGGCTEAFF
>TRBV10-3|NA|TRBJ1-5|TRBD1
TGTGCCATCAGTGAACAGGGGAGCAATCAGCCCCAGCATTTT
CAISEQGSNQPQHF
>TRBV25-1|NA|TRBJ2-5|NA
TGTGCCAGCAGTGAATATTATACGGAGACCCAGTACTTC
CASSEYYTETQYF
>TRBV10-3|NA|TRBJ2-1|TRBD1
TGTGCCATCAGTACAGGGGTAGACGTAGGGGAGCAGTTCTTC
CAISTGVDVGEQFF
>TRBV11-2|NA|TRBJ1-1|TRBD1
TGTGCCAGCAGCCGACAGGGGAACACTGAAGCTTTCTTT
CASSRQGNTEAFF
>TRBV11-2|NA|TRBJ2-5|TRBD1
TGTGCCAGCAGGCCTAATTTATACAGGGGGCTAGGGGAGACCCAGTACTTC
CASRPNLYRGLGETQYF
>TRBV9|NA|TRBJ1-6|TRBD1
TGTGCCAGCAGCGTAGCAACAGGGGAACCACCCCTCCACTTT
CASSVATGEPPLHF
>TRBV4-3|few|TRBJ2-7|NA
TGCGCCAGCAGCCAATATAGGGCTTCAACCTACGAGCAGTACTTC
CASSQYRASTYEQYF
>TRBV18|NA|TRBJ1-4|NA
TGTGCCAGCTCACCACCCTCAATTGAAAAACTGTTTTTT
CASSPPSIEKLFF
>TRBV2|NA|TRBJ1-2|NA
TGTGCCAGCACCACAACCTTAAGGAATGGCTACACCTTC
CASTTTLRNGYTF
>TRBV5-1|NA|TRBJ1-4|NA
TGCGCCAGCAGCTTGGATGTTGCAACTAATGAAAAACTGTTTTTT
CASSLDVATNEKLFF
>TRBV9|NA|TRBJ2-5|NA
TGTGCCAGCAGCGCCGGGAATACAGGGGAGACCCAGTACTTC
CASSAGNTGETQYF
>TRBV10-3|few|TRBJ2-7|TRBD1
TGTGCCATCAGTTATGACAGGGATGACGAGCAGTACTTC
CAISYDRDDEQYF
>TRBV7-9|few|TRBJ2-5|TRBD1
TGTGCCAGCACCCTCGCTGCTGGGACAGGGGGGGAGACCCAGTACTTC
CASTLAAGTGGETQYF
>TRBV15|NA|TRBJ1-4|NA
TGTGCCACCAGCAGAGATAGGTCCTGGGTGTTTTTT
CATSRDRSWVFF
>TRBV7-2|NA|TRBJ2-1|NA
TGTGCCAGCAGCTTAGCCCGCAGGGGAGTTGAGCAGTTCTTC
CASSLARRGVEQFF
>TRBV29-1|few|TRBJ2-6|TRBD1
TGCAGCGTTGGGCGACAGGGCTCTGGGGCCAACGTCCTGACTTTC
CSVGRQGSGANVLTF
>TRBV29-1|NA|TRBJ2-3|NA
TGCAGCGTTCTCCAGACGGGGCCTCGGGATACGCAGTATTTT
CSVLQTGPRDTQYF
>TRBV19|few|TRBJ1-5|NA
TGTGCCAGTAGTATTGGGGGAATTAGCAATCAGCCCCAGCATTTT
CASSIGGISNQPQHF
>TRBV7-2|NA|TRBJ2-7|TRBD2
TGTGCCAGCTCCCCACAGCGGGGGGCCTACGAGCAGTACTTC
CASSPQRGAYEQYF
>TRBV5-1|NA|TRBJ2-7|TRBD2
TGCGCCAGCAGCTGGGGGACTAGCGGGGACGAGCAGTACTTC
CASSWGTSGDEQYF
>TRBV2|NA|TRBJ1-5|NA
TGTGCCAGCAGTGAACAGGGGCGAAGAAGCAATCAGCCCCAGCATTTT
CASSEQGRRSNQPQHF